This TCR beta chain stems from a study of response to subunit inactivated influenza vaccine. A note on this clonotype: The antigen remains undetermined.

Study observations and caveats: Authors suggested each seasonal flu vaccination may recruit only limited numbers of new T cells.

The CDR3 has 14 residues. Looked up from germline, CDR1 is DFQATT and CDR2 is SNEGSKA (reference sequence). Trimming took off 2 bases at V and 5 bases at J, with 16 bases between the two ends. TCRdb reprocessed the RT-PCR reads with MiXCR, giving one entry per CDR3 protein. The table records about 500,000 distinct CDR3 sequences, about 17% of them present only once. This TCR came from a man between 50 and 69 years old who received an inactivated influenza vaccine. The rearrangement uses TRBV20-1 and TRBJ2-7; D may match TRBD1 or TRBD2 (6 bases each). This sample comprised CD4+ T cells sorted from PBMCs, obtained roughly 24 months after vaccination. The CDR3 nucleotides read TGCAGTGCTAGATCCGGGGGCCGTTTTGACGAGCAGTACTTC. Translating it yields CSARSGGRFDEQYF.